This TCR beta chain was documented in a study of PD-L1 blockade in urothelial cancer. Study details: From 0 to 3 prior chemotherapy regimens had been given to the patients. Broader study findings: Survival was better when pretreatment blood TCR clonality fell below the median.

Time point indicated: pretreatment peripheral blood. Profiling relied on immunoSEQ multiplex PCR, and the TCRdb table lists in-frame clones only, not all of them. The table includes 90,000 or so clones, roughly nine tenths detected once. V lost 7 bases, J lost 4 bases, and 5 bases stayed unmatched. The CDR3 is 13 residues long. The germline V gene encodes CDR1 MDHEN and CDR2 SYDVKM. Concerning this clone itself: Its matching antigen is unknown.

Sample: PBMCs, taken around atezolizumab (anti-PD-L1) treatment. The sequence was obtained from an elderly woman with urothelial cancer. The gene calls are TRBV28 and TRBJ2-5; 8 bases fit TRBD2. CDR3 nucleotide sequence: TGTGCCAGCAACGGACTAGCCGGAGAGACCCAGTACTTC. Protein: CASNGLAGETQYF.